The 25 T cell receptor beta chains presented below share a single source sample, sequenced in a study of cytomegalovirus exposure and HLA in healthy donors. 13 Jbeta primers and 60 Vbeta primers were used for the PCR. TCRdb's table, derived via immunoSEQ multiplex PCR, lists solely in-frame clones and lacks some. The sample contains 150,000 to 250,000 clones, about four fifths of which appear only once. The sequenced sample consisted of PBMCs. The receptors come from a boy aged 2 to 10 in good health and CMV-seronegative.

In this sample, this clone turned up once. The chain recombines TRBV27 with TRBJ1-2; TRBD1 agrees at 11 bases. The germline gives CDR1 MNHEY, CDR2 SMNVEV (reference sequence). This CDR3 comprises 16 residues. The J segment lost 3 bases and the V segment lost 0 bases, leaving 3 bases of the junction unmatched. The DNA of the CDR3 is TGTGCCAGCAGTTTATCTAGGGGACAGGGGGACTATGGCTACACCTTC. Translating it yields CASSLSRGQGDYGYTF.

V and J are TRBV6-1 and TRBJ1-5, with a possible D match to TRBD1 (6 bases). There are 13 residues in the CDR3. Trimming took 5 bases from V and 4 from J, leaving 9 bases between them. The germline gives CDR1 MNHNS, CDR2 SASEGT. The CDR3 here is CASSPGHNQPQHF. Written as DNA, the CDR3 is TGTGCCAGCAGTCCGGGACATAATCAGCCCCAGCATTTT.

The rearrangement joins TRBV9 to TRBJ2-5; 10 bases line up with TRBD1. This CDR3 has 15 amino acids. The V gene end was trimmed by 2 bases and the J gene end by 2 bases; junction bases not matched to a gene: 3. Germline values: CDR1 SGDLS, CDR2 YYNGEE. The CDR3 reads CASSVRDRGQETQYF. The CDR3 DNA is TGTGCCAGCAGCGTCCGGGACAGGGGTCAAGAGACCCAGTACTTC.

The chain is built from TRBV23-1 and TRBJ2-1; weak D call: TRBD1 (7 bases). Being an ORF, TRBV23-1 has a function that is uncertain. The germline V and J ends were trimmed by 4 bases and 6 bases, with 16 bases remaining between them. This CDR3 has 15 amino acids. Here the CDR3 DNA reads TGCGCCAGCAGTCCAGGGGGGATAACAGCCAATGAGCAGTTCTTC. Amino acids: CASSPGGITANEQFF.

DNA for the CDR3: TGTGCCAGCTTAGGGGGGGGACTATACAATGAGCAGTTCTTC. It translates to CASLGGGLYNEQFF. The chain joins TRBV6-1 to TRBJ2-1; D is perhaps TRBD2 (7 bases). This CDR3 spans 14 amino acids. V lost 8 bases to trimming and J lost 4 bases, with 15 bases between them. Germline CDR1 and CDR2: MNHNS and SASEGT.

V is TRBV20-1 and J is TRBJ2-5; 7 bases align to TRBD1. V lost 6 bases, J lost 6 bases, and 4 bases stayed unmatched. Germline V gene sequence: CDR1 DFQATT, CDR2 SNEGSKA (reference sequence). This CDR3 has 11 amino acids. CDR3 sequence (DNA): TGCAGTGCAGGGGGCGCTAAGACCCAGTACTTC. Translated, it gives CSAGGAKTQYF.

The gene calls are TRBV5-1 and TRBJ2-3; D is unresolved. The V and J ends lost 0 bases and 5 bases respectively, with 7 bases between them. The CDR3 runs to 13 residues. Germline V gene data show CDR1 as SGHRS and CDR2 as YFSETQ. CDR3 DNA: TGCGCCAGCAGCTTGGCGGTAAGAGATACGCAGTATTTT. Translated: CASSLAVRDTQYF.

The table lists this clone with a few counts. The rearrangement links TRBV4-3 to TRBJ1-2, with 7 bases fitting TRBD1. The CDR3 contains 14 residues. With 5 bases clipped from V and 4 bases from J, the junction kept 7 bases outside the gene matches. Germline-derived CDR1 and CDR2 are LGHNA and YSLEER. The CDR3 reads CASSYATGTYGYTF. The DNA of the CDR3 is TGCGCCAGCAGCTACGCGACAGGGACCTATGGCTACACCTTC.

The chain is built from TRBV5-6 and TRBJ1-3, with unresolved D. Germline V gene data show CDR1 as SGHDT and CDR2 as YYEEEE. V lost 2 bases to trimming and J lost 3 bases, with 6 bases between them. The CDR3 consists of 13 residues. CDR3 region: CASSFRGGNTIYF. As DNA, the CDR3 is TGTGCCAGCAGCTTCCGGGGTGGAAACACCATATATTTT.

With respect to this clone: At one boundary the junction diverges from the germline segment, which might be a read error. The rearrangement joins TRBV7-9 to TRBJ2-5, with 11 positions matching TRBD2. The CDR3 length is 17 residues. Germline CDR1 reads SEHNR; CDR2 reads FQNEAQ (reference sequence). CDR3 nucleotide sequence: TGTTCCAGCAGCCCCGGAGGTAGCGGGGGGGCCGGGGAGACCCAGTACTTC. Protein sequence: CSSSPGGSGGAGETQYF.

The chain joins TRBV5-1 to TRBJ1-1; 7 nucleotides line up with TRBD1. Germline V CDR1 and CDR2: SGHRS, YFSETQ. V shed 4 bases, J shed 10 bases, and the junction held 7 bases outside the gene matches. This CDR3 is built from 12 residues. The DNA for the CDR3 is TGCGCCAGCAGCCCCAGGGGGTTAGGAGCTTTCTTT. It translates to CASSPRGLGAFF.

This chain connects TRBV4-3 to TRBJ2-1, with 10 nucleotides matching TRBD2. From germline, CDR1 is LGHNA and CDR2 YSLEER. V gave up 2 bases and J gave up 2 bases; unmatched junction bases: 0. The CDR3 covers 15 residues. This CDR3 reads CASSQSGGAYNEQFF. In DNA form, the CDR3 reads TGCGCCAGCAGCCAAAGCGGGGGGGCCTACAATGAGCAGTTCTTC.

The rearrangement uses TRBV7-3 and TRBJ1-1, with 9 bases fitting TRBD1. CDR3 length: 13 amino acids. After removal of 4 bases from V and 3 bases from J, the junction contained 0 bases not matched to a gene. From germline, CDR1 is SGHTA and CDR2 FQGTGA. As DNA, the CDR3 is TGTGCCAGCAGCTGGGACAGGGACACTGAAGCTTTCTTT. Translation: CASSWDRDTEAFF.

J is TRBJ2-7 and V is TRBV7-2, with 8 nucleotides matching TRBD2. In germline, CDR1 is SGHTA, CDR2 FQGNSA. The CDR3 totals 14 residues. V gave up 4 bases and J gave up 2 bases; unmatched junction bases: 4. The CDR3 protein is CASSSPGGAYEQYF. CDR3 in DNA: TGTGCCAGCAGCTCCCCGGGGGGGGCCTACGAGCAGTACTTC.

As to this clone: Other DNA sequences in this specimen translate into the identical CDR3. The chain recombines TRBV6-1 with TRBJ1-5; unclear D gene. This CDR3 has 13 amino acids. Germline assignment: CDR1 MNHNS and CDR2 SASEGT. The V end was cut by 1 base, the J end by 5 bases, with 6 bases between. CDR3 DNA: TGTGCCAGCAGTGAAGAGGGAGATCAGCCCCAGCATTTT. Protein: CASSEEGDQPQHF.

V gene TRBV30 combines with J gene TRBJ2-3; tentatively, D is TRBD1 (7 bases). The length of the CDR3 is 14 residues. Germline V gene lookup returns CDR1 GTSNPN and CDR2 SVGIG (reference sequence). V shed 4 bases and J shed 4 bases, with 15 bases lying between them. The chain's CDR3 is CAWKVRGAADTQYF. Here the CDR3 DNA reads TGTGCCTGGAAAGTCAGGGGGGCCGCAGATACGCAGTATTTT.

The chain recombines TRBV7-3 with TRBJ2-3; D remains unclear. V gave up 2 bases and J gave up 6 bases, with 9 bases separating them. CDR3 length: 13 residues. CDR1 and CDR2 (germline): SGHTA, FQGTGA. Written as DNA, the CDR3 is TGTGCCAGCAGCTTAGGAATCGGGGATACGCAGTATTTT. Translation gives CASSLGIGDTQYF.

This clone was detected only a few times. The chain has TRBV19 and TRBJ1-5, with 9 nucleotides matching TRBD1. V shed 4 bases and J 8 bases; nucleotides not matched to a gene: 12. There are 16 residues in the CDR3. From germline, CDR1 is LNHDA and CDR2 SQIVND (reference sequence). The DNA of the CDR3 is TGTGCCAGTAGTACTCGGGACAGGGAGTGGGGAAAGCCCCAGCATTTT. Translated, it gives CASSTRDREWGKPQHF. Complete variable domain (other parts from reference TRBV19 and TRBJ1-5): DGGITQSPKYLFRKEGQNVTLSCEQNLNHDAMYWYRQDPGQGLRLIYYSQIVNDFQKGDIAEGYSVSREKKESFPLTVTSAQKNPTAFYLCASSTRDREWGKPQHFGDGTRLSIL.

This clone was counted a few times. The V call is TRBV7-9, the J call TRBJ1-4, with 10 positions matching TRBD1. The V and J ends lost 5 bases and 10 bases, in that order; junction bases with no gene match: 7. Germline-derived CDR1 and CDR2 are SEHNR and FQNEAQ (reference sequence). This CDR3 spans 14 amino acids. The CDR3 DNA reads TGTGCCAGCAGCCCCGGGACAGGGGAGGGAAAACTGTTTTTT. Its translation: CASSPGTGEGKLFF.

The count of this clone is one. The chain joins TRBV9 to TRBJ2-7; 11 bases fit TRBD1. There are 18 residues in the CDR3. Germline trimming cut 2 bases from V and 7 bases from J; bases unmatched to any gene: 17. The germline CDR1 and CDR2 sequences are SGDLS and YYNGEE. This CDR3 reads CASSVEEDRGPFGGEQYF. Here the CDR3 DNA reads TGTGCCAGCAGCGTGGAGGAGGACAGGGGGCCATTTGGGGGGGAGCAGTACTTC.

This clone was recorded only once. The gene calls are TRBV18 and TRBJ2-1; D uncertain. The ends were cut back, 3 bases at V and 6 bases at J, with 6 bases in the middle. Germline V gene data show CDR1 as KGHSH and CDR2 as LQKENI. The CDR3 spans 12 residues. CDR3 nucleotide sequence: TGTGCCAGCTCACCCAGATCCAATGAGCAGTTCTTC. Translation gives CASSPRSNEQFF.

V gene TRBV6-1 combines with J gene TRBJ1-2; D call uncertain. The germline V and J ends were trimmed by 5 bases and 5 bases, with 15 bases remaining between them. Germline CDR1 is MNHNS and CDR2 is SASEGT. The CDR3 is 14 amino acids. Here the CDR3 reads CASSPDTVGYGYTF. The CDR3 bases are TGTGCCAGCAGTCCCGACACGGTCGGATATGGCTACACCTTC.

The rearrangement links TRBV5-6 to TRBJ1-1; a weak D match, TRBD1 (5 bases). CDR3 length: 15 amino acids. V was shortened by 3 bases and J by 1 base, with 13 bases between the two germline ends. Germline loops: CDR1 SGHDT, CDR2 YYEEEE. The DNA for the CDR3 is TGTGCCAGCAGCTGGGCAGGGCAGGGGAACACTGAAGCTTTCTTT. This encodes CASSWAGQGNTEAFF.

V usage is TRBV2 and J usage is TRBJ1-2; 8 bases map to TRBD1. CDR3 size: 17 residues. The germline V gene has CDR1 SNHLY and CDR2 FYNNEI. The ends lost 9 bases at V and 7 bases at J; junction bases unmatched: 22. The chain's CDR3 is CASQFAPLEQGEAGYTF. In DNA, the CDR3 is TGTGCCAGTCAGTTCGCACCGCTGGAACAGGGGGAGGCTGGCTACACCTTC.

The V gene is TRBV7-8, the J gene TRBJ1-1; no clear D. Trimming stripped 3 bases from V and 0 bases from J, with 8 bases between. Germline-derived CDR1 and CDR2 are SGHVS and FQNEAQ. The CDR3 is made up of 14 amino acids. The CDR3 DNA reads as TGTGCCAGCAGCTTGCGGAGATTGAACACTGAAGCTTTCTTT. It codes for CASSLRRLNTEAFF.